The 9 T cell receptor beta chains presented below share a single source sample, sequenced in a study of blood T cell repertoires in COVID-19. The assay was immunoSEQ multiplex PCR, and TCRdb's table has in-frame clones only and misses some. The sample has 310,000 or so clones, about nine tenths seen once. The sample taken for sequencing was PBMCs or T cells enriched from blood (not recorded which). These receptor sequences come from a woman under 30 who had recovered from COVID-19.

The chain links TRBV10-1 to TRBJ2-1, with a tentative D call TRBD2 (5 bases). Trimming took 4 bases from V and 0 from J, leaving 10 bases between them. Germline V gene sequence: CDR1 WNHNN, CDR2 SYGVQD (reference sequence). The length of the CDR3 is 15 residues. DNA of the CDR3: TGCGCCAGCAGTGGCCCGGGGAGCTCCTACAATGAGCAGTTCTTC. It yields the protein CASSGPGSSYNEQFF.

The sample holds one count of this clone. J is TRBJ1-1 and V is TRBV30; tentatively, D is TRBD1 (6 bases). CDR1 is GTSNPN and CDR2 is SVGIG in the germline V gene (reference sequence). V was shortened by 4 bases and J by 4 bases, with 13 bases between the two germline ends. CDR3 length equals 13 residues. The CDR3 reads CAWKGSGVTEAFF. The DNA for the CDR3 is TGTGCCTGGAAGGGATCAGGGGTCACTGAAGCTTTCTTT.

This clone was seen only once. CDR3 sequence (DNA): TGTGCCAGCAGCTTAGGAGACAGGTTCTCCTCTATGAACACTGAAGCTTTCTTT. Protein sequence: CASSLGDRFSSMNTEAFF. The V gene is TRBV11-2, the J gene TRBJ1-1, with a weak D call TRBD1 (6 bases). CDR3 length equals 18 residues. With 1 base removed from V and 0 bases from J, the gap between germline ends came to 18 bases. Germline V lookup: CDR1 SGHAT, CDR2 FQNNGV.

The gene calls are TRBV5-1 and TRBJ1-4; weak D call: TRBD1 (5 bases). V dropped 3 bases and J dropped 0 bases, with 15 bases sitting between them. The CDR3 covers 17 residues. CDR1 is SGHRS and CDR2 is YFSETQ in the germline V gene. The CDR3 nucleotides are TGCGCCAGCAGCTGGGGTCTCGGGACTGCAACTAATGAAAAACTGTTTTTT. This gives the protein CASSWGLGTATNEKLFF.

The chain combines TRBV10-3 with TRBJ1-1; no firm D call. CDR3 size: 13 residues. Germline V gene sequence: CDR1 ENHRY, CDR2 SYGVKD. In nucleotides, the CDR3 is TGTACCCGGGTGAAAGGCGTGAACACTGAAGCTTTCTTT. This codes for CTRVKGVNTEAFF.

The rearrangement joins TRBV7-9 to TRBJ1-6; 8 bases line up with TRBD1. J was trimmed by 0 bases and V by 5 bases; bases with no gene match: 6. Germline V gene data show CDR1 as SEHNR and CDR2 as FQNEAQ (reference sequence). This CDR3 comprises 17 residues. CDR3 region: CASSIDRGSSYNSPLHF. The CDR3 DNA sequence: TGTGCCAGCAGCATCGACAGGGGAAGCTCCTATAATTCACCCCTCCACTTT.

CDR3 sequence: CASRALEEYF. CDR3 DNA: TGTGCCAGCAGAGCCCTAGAGGAGTACTTC. The genes are TRBV28 and TRBJ2-7, with unresolved D. The V gene's germline CDR1 is MDHEN and CDR2 SYDVKM. The CDR3 totals 10 residues. V lost 6 bases and J lost 11, with 11 bases in between.

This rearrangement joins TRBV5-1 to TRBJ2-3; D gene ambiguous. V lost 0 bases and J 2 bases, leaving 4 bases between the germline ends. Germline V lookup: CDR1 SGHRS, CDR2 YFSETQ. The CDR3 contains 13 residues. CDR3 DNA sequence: TGCGCCAGCAGCTTGGCCTCCACAGATACGCAGTATTTT. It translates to CASSLASTDTQYF.

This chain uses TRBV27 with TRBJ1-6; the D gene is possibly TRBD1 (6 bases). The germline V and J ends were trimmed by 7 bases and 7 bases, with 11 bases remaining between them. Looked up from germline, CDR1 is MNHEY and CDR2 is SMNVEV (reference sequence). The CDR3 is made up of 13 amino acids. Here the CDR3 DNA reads TGTGCCAGCACATGGACAGTGAATTCACCCCTCCACTTT. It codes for CASTWTVNSPLHF.